This T cell receptor beta chain was captured in a study of shared clonotypes between healthy human individuals. Libraries were prepared by immunoSEQ multiplex PCR; TCRdb keeps only in-frame clonotypes and omits some of them. The data show some 2,000,000 clones, roughly 94% seen once. V dropped 4 bases and J dropped 3; count of bases not matched to a gene: 3. In germline, CDR1 is KGHSH, CDR2 LQKENI. The CDR3 totals 14 residues. This clone was counted between two and nine times. This TCR was recovered from a young man in good health. Sequencing used naive CD4+ T cells sorted from blood. Subset denoted: CD45RA+ positively selected. The rearrangement links TRBV18 to TRBJ2-7, with 10 bases that match TRBD1. CDR3: CASSRTGGDYEQYF. The CDR3 DNA reads TGTGCCAGCTCACGGACAGGGGGAGACTACGAGCAGTACTTC.